These T cell receptor beta chains were read from a single sample in a study of blood T cell repertoires in COVID-19. Assay used: immunoSEQ multiplex PCR; TCRdb lists only in-frame clones, some missing. The data hold about 89,000 clones, with approximately 89% observed a single time. The sequencing sample was made of peripheral blood. All receptors derive from a man aged 55 to 70 with acute or convalescent COVID-19. Each CDR3 is given with its conserved first and last residue. A D gene is named only where the DNA matches it firmly. Only some rows state a clone size, as once, few, many or a class for expanded clones.

DNA	CDR3	D	size	V	J	length
TGTGCCAGCAGATTGGGAACGGGGGATAACACTGAAGCTTTCTTT	CASRLGTGDNTEAFF	-	-	TRBV5-4	TRBJ1-1	15
TGTGCCAGCAGTTTTCACGGGGGTCACGGGGAGCTGTTTTTT	CASSFHGGHGELFF	-	-	TRBV6-2/TRBV6-3	TRBJ2-2	14
TGTGCCAGCCGTTGGGACAGGGGGTCCAATGAGCAGTTCTTC	CASRWDRGSNEQFF	TRBD1	-	TRBV6-5	TRBJ2-1	14
TGCGCCAGCAGCCAACAGGGGGCCTCTAACGAGCAGTACTTC	CASSQQGASNEQYF	TRBD1	-	TRBV5-1	TRBJ2-7	14
TGTGCCAGCAGCATGACAGGGGGCATATCCCACTATGGCTACACCTTC	CASSMTGGISHYGYTF	TRBD1	once	TRBV11-2	TRBJ1-2	16
TGTGCCAGCACCCCAGGACAGGGGGCTTATGAGACCCAGTACTTC	CASTPGQGAYETQYF	TRBD1	-	TRBV7-7	TRBJ2-5	15
TGTGCCAGCAGCGTAGTGGGGGGAGGGACCCAGTACTTC	CASSVVGGGTQYF	-	-	TRBV9	TRBJ2-5	13
TGTGCCAGCAGTCCCCGGGGGGGGGCGTATCAGCCCCAGCATTTT	CASSPRGGAYQPQHF	-	once	TRBV6-4	TRBJ1-5	15
TGCGCCAGCAGCTTGGGGTTCGGGTCGGCAGGGCTGACTGAAGCTTTCTTT	CASSLGFGSAGLTEAFF	-	once	TRBV5-1	TRBJ1-1	17
TGCGCCAGCAGCACAGAATGGAAGTATGGCTACACCTTC	CASSTEWKYGYTF	-	-	TRBV5-1	TRBJ1-2	13
TGTGCCAGCAGCCGAACTCCGGGTCCCGCTCATACCTTC	CASSRTPGPAHTF	-	-	TRBV7-3	TRBJ1-2	13
TGTGCCAGCAGCCCTAGCGGAAACACCGGGGAGCTGTTTTTT	CASSPSGNTGELFF	TRBD2	-	TRBV7-9	TRBJ2-2	14
TGCGCCAGCAGCTTGGGAGGTGCAACTAATGAAAAACTGTTTTTT	CASSLGGATNEKLFF	-	once	TRBV5-1	TRBJ1-4	15
TGCGCCAGCAGCTTGGTGGGCAGGGACAGATTCTCCTACGAGCAGTACTTC	CASSLVGRDRFSYEQYF	TRBD1	-	TRBV5-1	TRBJ2-7	17
TGTGCCAGCAGCGTAATGGGGACGGACAGGTGGAAGAGTGGCTACACCTTC	CASSVMGTDRWKSGYTF	TRBD1	-	TRBV9	TRBJ1-2	17
TGCGCCAGCAGCCCCGAAGGACAGGGAATCAGGGAGCAGTACTTC	CASSPEGQGIREQYF	TRBD1	few	TRBV5-1	TRBJ2-7	15
TGTGCCAGCAGTTACGTCGGCGGGAGAAACGAGCAGTACTTC	CASSYVGGRNEQYF	TRBD2	-	TRBV6-7	TRBJ2-7	14
TGTGCCAGCAGTTATGGGCCACTCAAGGACGAGCAGTACTTC	CASSYGPLKDEQYF	-	-	TRBV27	TRBJ2-7	14
TGTGCCAGCGCCGCCGGGACAGTGAACACCGGGGAGCTGTTTTTT	CASAAGTVNTGELFF	TRBD1	-	TRBV18	TRBJ2-2	15
TGTGCCAGCAGCCCCCTAGCGGGAGTGGACAATGAGCAGTTCTTC	CASSPLAGVDNEQFF	TRBD2	-	TRBV7-3	TRBJ2-1	15
TGTGCCAGCAGCTGGTCTAGCGGGAGCGGGAATGAGCAGTTCTTC	CASSWSSGSGNEQFF	TRBD2	-	TRBV11-1	TRBJ2-1	15
TGTGCCAGCAGCCAAGAGGTGTCCCAGAACTATGGCTACACCTTC	CASSQEVSQNYGYTF	-	once	TRBV14	TRBJ1-2	15
TGTGCCACCAGTGATCCGGCCGCCGGGACAGGGTCGCATGAGCAGTTCTTC	CATSDPAAGTGSHEQFF	TRBD1	once	TRBV24-1	TRBJ2-1	17
TGTGCCAGCAGTCGACAGGGGACTGAAGCTTTCTTT	CASSRQGTEAFF	TRBD1	-	TRBV7-9	TRBJ1-1	12
TGTGCCAGCAGCCGTCAAGGACAGGGGAACTATGGCTACACCTTC	CASSRQGQGNYGYTF	TRBD1	-	TRBV5-5	TRBJ1-2	15
TGTGCCAGCAGTTTGCGAGAGGGGGCTGGAAACACCATATATTTT	CASSLREGAGNTIYF	-	-	TRBV27	TRBJ1-3	15
TGTGCCAGCAGTTCAACAGGGGGCTCCTACAATGAGCAGTTCTTC	CASSSTGGSYNEQFF	TRBD1	-	TRBV27	TRBJ2-1	15
TGTGCCAGCAGCGTAGATTCCTTATACAATGAGCAGTTCTTC	CASSVDSLYNEQFF	-	-	TRBV9	TRBJ2-1	14
TGTGCCAGCAGCCAAGCTAGGGGACTCTACGAGCAGTACTTC	CASSQARGLYEQYF	-	-	TRBV3-1/TRBV3-2	TRBJ2-7	14
TGTGCCAGCAGCTCTGGAGTGGAGGAAAAACTGTTTTTT	CASSSGVEEKLFF	-	-	TRBV13	TRBJ1-4	13
TGTGCCATCAGGTCCGGGACAGGGGGGTTCGAGCAGTACTTC	CAIRSGTGGFEQYF	TRBD1	-	TRBV10-3	TRBJ2-7	14
TGCGCCAGCAGCTTAACTAGCGGGAATTTCAACGAGCAGTACTTC	CASSLTSGNFNEQYF	TRBD2	-	TRBV5-1	TRBJ2-7	15
TGTGCCAGCAGCCAAGATTGGGCAATGAGGGCTAACTATGGCTACACCTTC	CASSQDWAMRANYGYTF	-	-	TRBV3-1/TRBV3-2	TRBJ1-2	17
TGTGCCAGCAGCCAAGATTTGACAGCCCTCTGGGGCAATCAGCCCCAGCATTTT	CASSQDLTALWGNQPQHF	-	-	TRBV3-1/TRBV3-2	TRBJ1-5	18
TGTGCCAGCAGCCGAACGGTTGGCGGGGAGCTGTTTTTT	CASSRTVGGELFF	-	-	TRBV3-1/TRBV3-2	TRBJ2-2	13
TGCAGCGACTCCTTGACAGATACGCAGTATTTT	CSDSLTDTQYF	-	once	TRBV29-1	TRBJ2-3	11
TGCAGCGTTGGACAGGCGGTAGGGGAAAAACTGTTTTTT	CSVGQAVGEKLFF	-	-	TRBV29-1	TRBJ1-4	13
TGTGCCAGCAGCCCCCGAGGAGGGGGCGCAATAAATGAGCAGTTCTTC	CASSPRGGGAINEQFF	-	few	TRBV11-3	TRBJ2-1	16
TGCGCCAGCAGGACGGGATCGGTGGCAGATACGCAGTATTTT	CASRTGSVADTQYF	-	-	TRBV5-1	TRBJ2-3	14
TGTGCCAGCAGTTTAGACAGGGTATCGGATACGCAGTATTTT	CASSLDRVSDTQYF	TRBD1	-	TRBV27	TRBJ2-3	14
TGTGCCAGTAGTAGCCGCGGGGGGCAAAGCAATCAGCCCCAGCATTTT	CASSSRGGQSNQPQHF	-	-	TRBV19	TRBJ1-5	16